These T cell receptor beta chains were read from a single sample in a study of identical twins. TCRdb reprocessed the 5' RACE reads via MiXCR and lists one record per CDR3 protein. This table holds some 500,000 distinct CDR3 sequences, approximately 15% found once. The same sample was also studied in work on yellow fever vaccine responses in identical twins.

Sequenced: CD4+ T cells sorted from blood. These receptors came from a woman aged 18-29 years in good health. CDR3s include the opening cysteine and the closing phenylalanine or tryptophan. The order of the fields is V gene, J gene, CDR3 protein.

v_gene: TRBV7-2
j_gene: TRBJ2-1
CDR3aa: CASSLVFGQGVQFF

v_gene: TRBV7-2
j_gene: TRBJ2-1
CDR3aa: CASSQTVHGEQFF

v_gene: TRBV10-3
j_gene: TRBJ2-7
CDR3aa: CAISERSSEQYF

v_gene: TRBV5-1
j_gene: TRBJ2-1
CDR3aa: CASSPGPQGANEQFF

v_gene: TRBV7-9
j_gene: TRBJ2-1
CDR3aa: CASSFRAGATYNEQFF

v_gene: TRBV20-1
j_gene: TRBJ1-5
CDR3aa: CSARTGTNQPQHF

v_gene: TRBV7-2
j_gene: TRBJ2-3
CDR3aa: CASSSRAGGSTDTQYF

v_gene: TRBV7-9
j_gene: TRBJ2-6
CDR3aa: CASSLLAGWGGANVLTF

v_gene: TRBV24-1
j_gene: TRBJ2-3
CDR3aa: CATSGSGTGADTQYF

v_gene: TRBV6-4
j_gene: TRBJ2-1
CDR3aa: CASTPWAGGYGNEQFF

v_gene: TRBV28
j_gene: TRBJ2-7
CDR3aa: CARSSGLAGEQYF

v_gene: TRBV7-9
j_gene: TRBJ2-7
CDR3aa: CASSPTKKLDEQYF

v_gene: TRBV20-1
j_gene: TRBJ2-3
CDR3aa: CSARAVPGLVGGHTDTQYF

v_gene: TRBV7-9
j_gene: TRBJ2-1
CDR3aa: CASSLSLGEQFF

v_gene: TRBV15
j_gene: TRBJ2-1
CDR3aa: CATSRKRGVSYNEQFF

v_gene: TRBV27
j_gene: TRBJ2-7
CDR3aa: CASSLGVSRIDEQYF

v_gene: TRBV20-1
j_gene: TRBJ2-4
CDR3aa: CSASRLAKNIQYF

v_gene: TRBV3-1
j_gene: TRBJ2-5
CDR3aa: CASSQDKGASETQYF

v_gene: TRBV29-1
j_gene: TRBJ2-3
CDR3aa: CSVDGGTDTQYF

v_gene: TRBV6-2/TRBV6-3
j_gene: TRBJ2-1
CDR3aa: CASSGLAGGHNEQFF

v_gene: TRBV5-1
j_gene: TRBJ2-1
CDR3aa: CASSLAPGLGSYNEQFF

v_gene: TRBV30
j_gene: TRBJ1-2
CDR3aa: CAWSVLAAGGDGYTF

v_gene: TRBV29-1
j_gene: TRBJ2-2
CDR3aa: CSVDSGAGTNTGELFF

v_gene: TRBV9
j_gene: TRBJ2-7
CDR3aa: CASSPGTSGDRYEQYF

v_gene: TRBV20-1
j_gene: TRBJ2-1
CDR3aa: CSARDLHEQFF

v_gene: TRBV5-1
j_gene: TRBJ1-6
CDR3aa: CASSLRDRGGNSPLHF

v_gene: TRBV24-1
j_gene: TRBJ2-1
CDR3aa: CATSDSGLAGVYEQFF